This record concerns one TCR beta chain sequence. The data are from a study of cytomegalovirus exposure and HLA in healthy donors. With 60 Vbeta and 13 Jbeta primers, the PCR was carried out. Sequencing was performed with immunoSEQ multiplex PCR; in TCRdb, only in-frame clones are kept and a portion is missing. The sample carries around 150,000 clones, 65% to 80% recorded once. Trimming took 6 bases from V and 4 from J, leaving 16 bases between them. Germline CDR1 and CDR2: MNHEY and SMNVEV (reference sequence). The CDR3 extends over 15 amino acids. The source of this sequence is a female donor in good health and CMV-seronegative. The V call is TRBV27, the J call TRBJ1-5; a possible D gene is TRBD1 (6 bases). Sequenced material: PBMCs. CDR3 nucleotides: TGTGCCAGCAGGCTAACAGGGTCGATTAATCAGCCCCAGCATTTT. As protein: CASRLTGSINQPQHF.